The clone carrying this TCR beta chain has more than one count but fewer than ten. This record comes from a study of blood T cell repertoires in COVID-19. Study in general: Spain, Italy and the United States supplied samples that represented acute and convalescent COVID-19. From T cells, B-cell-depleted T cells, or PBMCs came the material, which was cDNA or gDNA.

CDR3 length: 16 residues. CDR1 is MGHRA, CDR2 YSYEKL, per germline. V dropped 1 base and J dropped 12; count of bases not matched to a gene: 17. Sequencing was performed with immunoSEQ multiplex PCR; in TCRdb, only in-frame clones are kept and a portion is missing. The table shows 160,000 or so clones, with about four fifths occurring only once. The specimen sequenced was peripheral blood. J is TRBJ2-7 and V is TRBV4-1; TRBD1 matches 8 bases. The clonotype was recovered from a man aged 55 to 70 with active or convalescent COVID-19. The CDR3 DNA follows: TGCGCCAGCAGCCAAGCCCCAACTGGACAGGGCCTGGTGGTGTACTTC. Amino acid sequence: CASSQAPTGQGLVVYF.